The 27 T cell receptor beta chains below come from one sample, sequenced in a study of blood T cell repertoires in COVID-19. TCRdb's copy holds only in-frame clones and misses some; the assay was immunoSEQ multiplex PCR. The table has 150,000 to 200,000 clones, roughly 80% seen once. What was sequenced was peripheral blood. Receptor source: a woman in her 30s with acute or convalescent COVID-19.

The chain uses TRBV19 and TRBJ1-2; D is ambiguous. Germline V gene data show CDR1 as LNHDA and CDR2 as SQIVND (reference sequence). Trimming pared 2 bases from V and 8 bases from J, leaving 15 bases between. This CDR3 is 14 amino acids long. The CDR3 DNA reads TGTGCCAGTAGTATATTAAACAGTGAAAAAGGCTACACCTTC. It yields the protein CASSILNSEKGYTF.

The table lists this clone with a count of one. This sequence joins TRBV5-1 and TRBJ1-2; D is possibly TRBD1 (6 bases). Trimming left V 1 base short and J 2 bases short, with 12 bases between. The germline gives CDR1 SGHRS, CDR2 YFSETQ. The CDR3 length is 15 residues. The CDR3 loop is CASSLFGGSNYGYTF. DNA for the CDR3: TGCGCCAGCAGCTTGTTTGGGGGCTCGAACTATGGCTACACCTTC.

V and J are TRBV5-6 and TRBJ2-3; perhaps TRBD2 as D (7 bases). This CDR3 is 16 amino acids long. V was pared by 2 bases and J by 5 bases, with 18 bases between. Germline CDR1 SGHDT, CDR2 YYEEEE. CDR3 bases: TGTGCCAGCAGCTTTTACCCGGGGGGCCGGGTAGATACGCAGTATTTT. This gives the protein CASSFYPGGRVDTQYF.

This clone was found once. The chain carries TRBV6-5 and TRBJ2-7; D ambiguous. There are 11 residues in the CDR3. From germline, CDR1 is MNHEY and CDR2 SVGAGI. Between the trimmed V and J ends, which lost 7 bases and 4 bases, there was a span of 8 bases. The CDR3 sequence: CASKRSYEQYF. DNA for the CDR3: TGTGCCAGCAAGAGATCTTACGAGCAGTACTTC.

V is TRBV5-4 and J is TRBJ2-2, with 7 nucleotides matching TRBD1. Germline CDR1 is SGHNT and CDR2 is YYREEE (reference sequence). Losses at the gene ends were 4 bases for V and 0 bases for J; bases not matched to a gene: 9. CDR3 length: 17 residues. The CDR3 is CASSSRQGLSNTGELFF. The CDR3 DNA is TGTGCCAGCAGCAGCCGACAGGGCCTATCGAACACCGGGGAGCTGTTTTTT.

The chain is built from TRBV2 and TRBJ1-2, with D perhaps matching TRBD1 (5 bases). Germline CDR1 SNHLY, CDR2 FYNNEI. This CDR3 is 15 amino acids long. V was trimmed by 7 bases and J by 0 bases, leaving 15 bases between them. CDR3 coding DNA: TGTGCCAGCACCATGGAGACGACAGCTAACTATGGCTACACCTTC. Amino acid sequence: CASTMETTANYGYTF. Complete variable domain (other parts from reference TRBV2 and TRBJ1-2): EPEVTQTPSHQVTQMGQEVILRCVPISNHLYFYWYRQILGQKVEFLVSFYNNEISEKSEIFDDQFSVERPDGSNFTLKIRSTKLEDSAMYFCASTMETTANYGYTFGSGTRLTVV.

For the CDR3, the DNA is TGTGCCAGCAGCCCCTGGGGGCCGGGACAGGGGGCGAGGAACACTGAAGCTTTCTTT. It translates to CASSPWGPGQGARNTEAFF. The chain is built from TRBV4-2 and TRBJ1-1; 12 bases agree with TRBD1. V lost 4 bases to trimming and J lost 1 base; unmatched junction nucleotides: 13. The CDR3 sequence is 19 residues long. Per germline, CDR1 LGHNA and CDR2 YNFKEQ.

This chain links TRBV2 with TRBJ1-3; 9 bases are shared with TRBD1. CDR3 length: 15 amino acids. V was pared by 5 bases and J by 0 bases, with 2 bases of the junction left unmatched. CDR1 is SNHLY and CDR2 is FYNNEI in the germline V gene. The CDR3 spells CASSRTGVSGNTIYF. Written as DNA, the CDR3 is TGTGCCAGCAGTCGGACAGGGGTCTCTGGAAACACCATATATTTT.

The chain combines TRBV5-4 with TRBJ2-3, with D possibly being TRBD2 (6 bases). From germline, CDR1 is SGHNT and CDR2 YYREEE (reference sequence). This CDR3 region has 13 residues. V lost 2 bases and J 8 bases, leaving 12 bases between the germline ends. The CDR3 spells CASSFGRVATQYF. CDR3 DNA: TGTGCCAGCAGCTTCGGGAGAGTCGCTACGCAGTATTTT.

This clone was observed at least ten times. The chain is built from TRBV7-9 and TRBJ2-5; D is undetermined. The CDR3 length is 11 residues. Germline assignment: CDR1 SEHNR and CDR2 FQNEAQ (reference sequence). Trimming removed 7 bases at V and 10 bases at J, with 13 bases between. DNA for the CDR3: TGTGCCAGCACTATCGGGTCCGACCAGTACTTC. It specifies CASTIGSDQYF.

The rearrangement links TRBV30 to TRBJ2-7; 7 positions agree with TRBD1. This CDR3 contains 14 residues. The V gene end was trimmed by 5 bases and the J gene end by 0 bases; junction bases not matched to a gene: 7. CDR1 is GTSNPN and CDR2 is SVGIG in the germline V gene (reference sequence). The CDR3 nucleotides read TGTGCCTGGCGGGACAGAAGGTCCTCCTACGAGCAGTACTTC. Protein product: CAWRDRRSSYEQYF.

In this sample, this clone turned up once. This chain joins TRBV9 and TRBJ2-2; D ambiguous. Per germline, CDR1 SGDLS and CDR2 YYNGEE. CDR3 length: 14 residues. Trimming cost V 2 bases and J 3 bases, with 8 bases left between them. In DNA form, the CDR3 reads TGTGCCAGCAGCGTGACTCAAGACACCGGGGAGCTGTTTTTT. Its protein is CASSVTQDTGELFF.

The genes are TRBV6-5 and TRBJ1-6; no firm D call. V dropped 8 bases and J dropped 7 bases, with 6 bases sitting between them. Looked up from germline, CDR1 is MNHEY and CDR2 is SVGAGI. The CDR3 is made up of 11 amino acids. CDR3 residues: CASGGNSPLHF. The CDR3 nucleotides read TGTGCCAGCGGCGGGAATTCACCCCTCCACTTT.

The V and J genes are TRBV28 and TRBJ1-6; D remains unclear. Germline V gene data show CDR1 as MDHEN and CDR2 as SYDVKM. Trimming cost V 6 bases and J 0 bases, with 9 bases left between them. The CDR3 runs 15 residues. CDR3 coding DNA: TGTGCCAGCAGAGCAACGAGCTCCTATAATTCACCCCTCCACTTT. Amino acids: CASRATSSYNSPLHF.

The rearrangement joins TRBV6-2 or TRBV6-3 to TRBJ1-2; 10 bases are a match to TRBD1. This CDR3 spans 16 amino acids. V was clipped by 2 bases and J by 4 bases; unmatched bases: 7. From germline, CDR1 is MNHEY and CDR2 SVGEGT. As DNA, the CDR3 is TGTGCCAGCAGTTACAGGGACAGGGGTCGGAGCTATGGCTACACCTTC. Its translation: CASSYRDRGRSYGYTF.

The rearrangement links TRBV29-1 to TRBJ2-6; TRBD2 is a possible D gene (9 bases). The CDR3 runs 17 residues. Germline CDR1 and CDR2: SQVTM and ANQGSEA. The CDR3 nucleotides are TGCAGGGAAGACAGGGGACTAGCAGCCTCTGGGGCCAACGTCCTGACTTTC. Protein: CREDRGLAASGANVLTF.

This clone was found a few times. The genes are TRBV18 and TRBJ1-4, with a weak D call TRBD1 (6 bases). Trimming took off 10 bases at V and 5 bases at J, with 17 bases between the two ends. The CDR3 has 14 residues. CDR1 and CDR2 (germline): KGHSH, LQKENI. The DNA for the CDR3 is TGTGCCAACGCTAGGACAGCAAAAAATGAAAAACTGTTTTTT. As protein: CANARTAKNEKLFF. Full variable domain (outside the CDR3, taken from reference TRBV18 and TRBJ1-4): NAGVMQNPRHLVRRRGQEARLRCSPMKGHSHVYWYRQLPEEGLKFMVYLQKENIIDESGMPKERFSAEFPKEGPSILRIQQVVRGDSAAYFCANARTAKNEKLFFGSGTQLSVL.

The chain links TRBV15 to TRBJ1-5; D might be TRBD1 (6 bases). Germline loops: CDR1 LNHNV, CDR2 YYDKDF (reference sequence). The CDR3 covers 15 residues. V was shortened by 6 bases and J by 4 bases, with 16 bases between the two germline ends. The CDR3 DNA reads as TGTGCCACCAGTGGCGACAGGATGCCTAATCAGCCCCAGCATTTT. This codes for CATSGDRMPNQPQHF.

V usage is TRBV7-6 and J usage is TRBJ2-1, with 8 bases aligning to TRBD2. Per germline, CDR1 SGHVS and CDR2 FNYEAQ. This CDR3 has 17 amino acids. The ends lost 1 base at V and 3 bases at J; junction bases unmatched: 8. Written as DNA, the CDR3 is TGTGCCAGCAGCTTAGACGTTCCTAGCGGGTTCTACAATGAGCAGTTCTTC. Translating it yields CASSLDVPSGFYNEQFF.

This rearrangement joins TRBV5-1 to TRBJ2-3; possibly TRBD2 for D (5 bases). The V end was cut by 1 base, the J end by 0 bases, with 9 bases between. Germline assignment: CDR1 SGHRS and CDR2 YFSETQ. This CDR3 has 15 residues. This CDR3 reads CASSLSGKSTDTQYF. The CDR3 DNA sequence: TGCGCCAGCAGCTTGTCGGGGAAAAGCACAGATACGCAGTATTTT.

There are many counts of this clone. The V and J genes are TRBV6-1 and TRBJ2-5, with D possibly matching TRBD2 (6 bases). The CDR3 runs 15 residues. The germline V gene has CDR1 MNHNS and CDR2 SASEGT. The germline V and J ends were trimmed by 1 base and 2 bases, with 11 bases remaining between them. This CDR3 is CASSEVGGEQETQYF. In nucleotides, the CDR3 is TGTGCCAGCAGTGAAGTAGGCGGGGAACAAGAGACCCAGTACTTC.

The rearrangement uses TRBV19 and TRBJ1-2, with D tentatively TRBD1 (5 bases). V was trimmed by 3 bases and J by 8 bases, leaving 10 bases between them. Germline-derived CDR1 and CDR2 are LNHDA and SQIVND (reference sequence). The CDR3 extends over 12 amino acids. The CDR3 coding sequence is TGTGCCAGTAGTATGCAGGGCTGGGGCTACACCTTC. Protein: CASSMQGWGYTF.

DNA of the CDR3: TGTGCCAGCAGTGACCGACAGGGGGGCTACGAGCAGTACTTC. It yields the protein CASSDRQGGYEQYF. V usage is TRBV27 and J usage is TRBJ2-7, with TRBD1 matching 9 bases. The length of the CDR3 is 14 residues. The germline CDR1 and CDR2 sequences are MNHEY and SMNVEV (reference sequence). The ends lost 5 bases at V and 3 bases at J; junction bases unmatched: 5.

The CDR3 sequence: CASSFRRDSNSPLHF. Written as DNA, the CDR3 is TGTGCCAGCAGTTTCCGCCGGGACAGTAATTCACCCCTCCACTTT. V and J are TRBV27 and TRBJ1-6, with 7 nucleotides matching TRBD1. Germline CDR1 and CDR2: MNHEY and SMNVEV (reference sequence). Germline trimming cut 3 bases from V and 6 bases from J; bases unmatched to any gene: 5. The CDR3 is 15 residues long.

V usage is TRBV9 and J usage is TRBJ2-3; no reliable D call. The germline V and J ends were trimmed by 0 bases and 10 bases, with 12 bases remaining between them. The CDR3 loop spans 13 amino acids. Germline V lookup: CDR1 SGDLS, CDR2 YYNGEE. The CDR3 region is CASSVGGFSPQYF. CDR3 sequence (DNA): TGTGCCAGCAGCGTAGGAGGATTTAGTCCGCAGTATTTT.

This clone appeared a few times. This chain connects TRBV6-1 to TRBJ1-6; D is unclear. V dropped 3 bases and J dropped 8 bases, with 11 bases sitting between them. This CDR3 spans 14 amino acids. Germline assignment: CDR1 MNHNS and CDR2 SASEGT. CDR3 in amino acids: CASSERYSDSPLHF. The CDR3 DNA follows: TGTGCCAGCAGTGAGAGATACTCGGATTCACCCCTCCACTTT.

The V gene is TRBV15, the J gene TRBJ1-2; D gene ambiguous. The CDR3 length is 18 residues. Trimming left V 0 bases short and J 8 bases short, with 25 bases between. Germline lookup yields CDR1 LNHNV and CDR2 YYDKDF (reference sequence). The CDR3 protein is CATSRDEGTRSAHGGYTF. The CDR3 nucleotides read TGTGCCACCAGCAGAGATGAAGGAACCCGGAGTGCTCACGGAGGCTACACCTTC.